These 9 T cell receptor beta chains share one sample of origin, sequenced in a study of tissue T cells after allogeneic stem cell transplantation. Noted time point: mouse harvest day 7 after allogeneic transplant. The graft held 10^6 splenic CD5+ T cells and 10^7 T-cell-depleted bone marrow cells. The method was immunoSEQ multiplex PCR; TCRdb's version includes in-frame clones alone and lacks a portion of them. The repertoire holds some 10,000 clones, with roughly two fifths as singletons. Sequences were obtained from skin. The receptors were sampled from a female BALB/c mouse given C57BL/6 T cells with graft-versus-host disease after an allogeneic hematopoietic cell transplant.

Regarding this clone: The gene names given are mouse names. Sequencing ends 1 residue short of the CDR3 end; the germline J gene provides the rest. This chain uses TRBV26 with TRBJ2-7, with 11 bases identical to TRBD1. V gave up 3 bases and J gave up 7 bases; unmatched junction bases: 5. This CDR3 has 14 residues. The germline V gene encodes CDR1 KGHPV and CDR2 FQNQEV (reference sequence). The CDR3 here is CASSLRTGGREQYF. The part of the CDR3 DNA that was read is TGTGCCAGCAGTCTACGGACAGGGGGCCGGGAACAGTAC.

In regard to this clone: Gene and germline names: mouse. The CDR3 is cut off 1 residue early in the read; its end comes from the germline J gene. The V and J genes are TRBV19 and TRBJ1-2; D not certain. The CDR3 is 14 amino acids. Germline V gene lookup returns CDR1 FNHDT and CDR2 SITEND (reference sequence). V lost 4 bases to trimming and J lost 0 bases, with 10 bases between them. The chain's CDR3 is CASSPDPANSDYTF. CDR3 DNA (partial): TGTGCCAGCAGTCCGGACCCTGCAAACTCCGACTACACC.

In the case of this clone: The gene names given are mouse names. The observed sequence ends 1 residue before the CDR3 terminus, with the missing tail filled in from the germline J gene. This chain links TRBV23 with TRBJ1-1; the table gives TRBD1 as D, unverified against the DNA. The CDR3 spans 15 residues. Germline V gives CDR1 KGHTA, CDR2 FQNQQP. The CDR3 loop reads CSSSRTGVANTEVFF. The CDR3 bases that were read are TGCTCCAGCAGTCGAACAGGGGTTGCAAACACAGAAGTCTTC.

This clone was found a few times. Gene and germline names: mouse. The DNA ends 1 residue before the CDR3 does, and the rest of the CDR3 is filled in from the germline J gene. The chain recombines TRBV5 with TRBJ2-7, with 8 positions matching TRBD1. Trimming removed 4 bases from V and 0 bases from J; junction bases left unmatched: 2. Germline-derived CDR1 and CDR2 are LGHNA and YNLKQL (reference sequence). The CDR3 extends over 14 amino acids. The CDR3 protein is CASSLQGASYEQYF. Partial CDR3 DNA: TGTGCCAGCAGCCTTCAGGGGGCCTCCTATGAACAGTAC.

Details on this clone: Here the gene names and germline are mouse. The read ends 1 residue before the CDR3 terminus; that terminus is restored from the germline J gene. This chain uses TRBV16 with TRBJ2-7; 10 bases line up with TRBD2. Germline V gene lookup returns CDR1 SGHSA and CDR2 FRNQAP. V shed 0 bases and J 7 bases; nucleotides not matched to a gene: 3. The CDR3 contains 14 residues. The sequenced CDR3 bases are TGTGCAAGCAGCTTAGAGACTGGGGGGCGGGAACAGTAC. Translated: CASSLETGGREQY. The entire CDR3 reads CASSLETGGREQYF.

Points on this clone: Mouse names are used for the genes. The read is 1 residue too short to cover the CDR3 end, so that end is filled in from the germline J gene. This specimen includes other DNA sequences encoding the same CDR3. The chain has TRBV26 and TRBJ1-1; 9 bases line up with TRBD1. J was trimmed by 1 base and V by 6 bases; bases with no gene match: 3. The CDR3 sequence is 14 residues long. Germline V gene sequence: CDR1 KGHPV, CDR2 FQNQEV (reference sequence). The DNA read from the CDR3 is TGTGCCAGCAGCCGGGACAGGGAAAACACAGAAGTCTTC. It translates to CASSRDRENTEVF. The full CDR3 sequence reads CASSRDRENTEVFF.

Only one count was recorded for this clone. The genes and germline here are from mouse. The DNA ends 1 residue before the CDR3 does, and the rest of the CDR3 is filled in from the germline J gene. The chain combines TRBV26 with TRBJ2-5, with 7 bases identical to TRBD2. Germline V CDR1 and CDR2: KGHPV, FQNQEV (reference sequence). The trim removed 4 bases at V and 6 bases at J, leaving 4 bases unmatched. This CDR3 has 13 residues. Incomplete CDR3 DNA: TGTGCCAGCAGTCCGGGGGGGGAGGACACCCAGTAC. Translation gives CASSPGGEDTQY. The entire CDR3 protein is CASSPGGEDTQYF.

Concerning this clone: Any gene name here is a mouse gene name. The CDR3 goes on 1 residue after the read ends, and that part is filled in from the germline J gene. This sequence joins TRBV12-2 and TRBJ2-7; D call uncertain. There are 11 residues in the CDR3. V dropped 4 bases and J dropped 6 bases, with 9 bases sitting between them. Germline V gene data show CDR1 as SGHLS and CDR2 as HYDKME. The part of the CDR3 DNA that was read is TGTGCCAGCTCCCCCGGGGTTGAACAGTAC. Its protein is CASSPGVEQY. The entire CDR3 sequence reads CASSPGVEQYF.

About this clone itself: Mouse names are used for the genes. The CDR3 extends 1 residue past the end of the read, so its final part is completed from the germline J gene. This chain connects TRBV13-2 to TRBJ1-4; 11 nucleotides agree with TRBD1. Germline V lookup: CDR1 NNHNN, CDR2 SYGAGS (reference sequence). Losses at the gene ends were 1 base for V and 7 bases for J; bases not matched to a gene: 3. The CDR3 is made up of 15 amino acids. The CDR3 loop reads CASGDLDRGPERLFF. Partial CDR3 DNA: TGTGCCAGCGGTGATCTGGACAGGGGGCCCGAAAGATTATTT.